Presented here are 29 T cell receptor beta chains from one specimen sequenced in a study of shared clonotypes between healthy human individuals. Measured with immunoSEQ multiplex PCR; TCRdb has only the in-frame clones, and not every one. The table shows over a million clones, with 70% to 80% occurring only once. Sequencing input: memory CD4+ T cells from PBMCs. Subset described: CD45RA-negative fraction. The source is a man aged 18 to 29 in good health. Some clones in this sample may be carry-over from other donors' samples.

This clone came up a few times. The rearrangement joins TRBV7-9 to TRBJ2-1; 9 nucleotides align to TRBD2. The ends lost 8 bases at V and 9 bases at J; junction bases unmatched: 8. Germline CDR1 SEHNR, CDR2 FQNEAQ (reference sequence). This CDR3 is built from 13 residues. CDR3 in DNA: TGTGCCAGCTCGAGTTGGCGGGAGGGTGAGCAGTTCTTC. This translates into CASSSWREGEQFF.

The chain recombines TRBV5-1 with TRBJ2-5; perhaps TRBD2 as D (7 bases). The CDR3 is 16 amino acids. V lost 9 bases and J 5 bases, leaving 26 bases between the germline ends. In germline, CDR1 is SGHRS, CDR2 YFSETQ. CDR3 nucleotides: TGCGCCACCGCGATGGGGGGCGGGAGAAGCGTCGAGACCCAGTACTTC. It translates to CATAMGGGRSVETQYF.

The sample holds a few counts of this clone. This may be a read error, as it is one base from a much larger clone. The sample has other DNA sequences that encode this CDR3 too. The CDR3 spells CASSPGLAGDNEQFF. The DNA of the CDR3 is TGTGCCAGCTCACCGGGACTAGCGGGTGACAATGAGCAGTTCTTC. The J gene is TRBJ2-1, the V gene TRBV18; TRBD2 matches at 12 bases. Trimming cost V 3 bases and J 5 bases; bases outside gene matches: 2. The CDR3 has 15 residues. CDR1 is KGHSH, CDR2 LQKENI, per germline.

The rearrangement uses TRBV5-4 and TRBJ2-7, with TRBD1 matching 7 bases. V shed 8 bases, J shed 5 bases, and the junction held 13 bases outside the gene matches. The germline V gene encodes CDR1 SGHNT and CDR2 YYREEE (reference sequence). CDR3 size: 14 residues. The CDR3 nucleotides are TGTGCCAGTACTCGGGGACAGCGCAACCACGAGCAGTACTTC. This gives the protein CASTRGQRNHEQYF. The full variable domain, rest sourced from reference TRBV5-4 and TRBJ2-7, is ETGVTQSPTHLIKTRGQQVTLRCSSQSGHNTVSWYQQALGQGPQFIFQYYREEENGRGNFPPRFSGLQFPNYSSELNVNALELDDSALYLCASTRGQRNHEQYFGPGTRLTVT.

The chain recombines TRBV9 with TRBJ2-2; D is unresolved. Looked up from germline, CDR1 is SGDLS and CDR2 is YYNGEE. This CDR3 has 16 amino acids. V lost 0 bases and J 7 bases, leaving 16 bases between the germline ends. The CDR3 is CASSVAEDMIIGELFF. CDR3 sequence (DNA): TGTGCCAGCAGCGTAGCGGAAGACATGATCATCGGGGAGCTGTTTTTT.

This chain connects TRBV25-1 to TRBJ2-5; no clear D gene. The CDR3 totals 11 residues. Trimming stripped 5 bases from V and 9 bases from J, with 10 bases between. The V gene's germline CDR1 is MGHDK and CDR2 SYGVNS. The CDR3 DNA reads TGTGCCAGCAGTTATATGGGCCCCCAGTACTTC. This gives the protein CASSYMGPQYF.

The chain uses TRBV28 and TRBJ2-5; 10 nucleotides line up with TRBD1. The V gene's germline CDR1 is MDHEN and CDR2 SYDVKM. The CDR3 has 14 amino acids. V shed 6 bases and J 5 bases; nucleotides not matched to a gene: 6. The CDR3 DNA follows: TGTGCCAGCAGCCCGACAGGGGGCGCGGAGACCCAGTACTTC. Translating gives CASSPTGGAETQYF. The variable domain in full, completed from reference TRBV28 and TRBJ2-5, reads DVKVTQSSRYLVKRTGEKVFLECVQDMDHENMFWYRQDPGLGLRLIYFSYDVKMKEKGDIPEGYSVSREKKERFSLILESASTNQTSMYLCASSPTGGAETQYFGPGTRLLVL.

CDR3 sequence reads: CASNQGLGQPQHF. CDR3 coding DNA: TGTGCCAGCAATCAGGGTTTGGGTCAGCCCCAGCATTTT. V gene TRBV6-5 combines with J gene TRBJ1-5; D is perhaps TRBD1 (5 bases). Germline assignment: CDR1 MNHEY and CDR2 SVGAGI. The CDR3 has 13 residues. The V gene lost 7 bases and the J gene lost 6 bases, with 13 bases spanning the gap.

The count of this clone is one. This chain uses TRBV28 with TRBJ1-1; 7 bases agree with TRBD1. This CDR3 contains 14 residues. Germline V gives CDR1 MDHEN, CDR2 SYDVKM. With V trimmed by 8 bases and J by 2 bases, 8 bases remained unmatched. The CDR3 loop is CASGVDRVNTEAFF. CDR3 sequence (DNA): TGTGCCAGCGGCGTCGACAGGGTAAACACTGAAGCTTTCTTT.

The CDR3: CASSSPPGTEANYGYTF. CDR3 coding DNA: TGTGCCAGCAGTTCACCCCCCGGGACGGAAGCTAACTATGGCTACACCTTC. This chain connects TRBV28 to TRBJ1-2; TRBD1 might be the D (5 bases). V shed 4 bases and J shed 0 bases, with 18 bases lying between them. Germline V gene data show CDR1 as MDHEN and CDR2 as SYDVKM. This CDR3 contains 17 residues.

This chain uses TRBV1 with TRBJ2-7; the D call of TRBD2 is as the table states it, not checked on the DNA. TRBV1 corresponds to a pseudogene. This CDR3 region has 16 residues. The CDR3 loop reads CTSSQVAQRRGYEQYF. The CDR3 nucleotides read TGCACCAGCAGCCAAGTGGCCCAGCGGAGGGGCTACGAGCAGTACTTC.

The V call is TRBV6-1, the J call TRBJ1-1; tentatively, D is TRBD1 (5 bases). The CDR3 runs 14 residues. Germline loops: CDR1 MNHNS, CDR2 SASEGT. Trimming took off 7 bases at V and 0 bases at J, with 12 bases between the two ends. Here the CDR3 reads CASTLGGLNTEAFF. The CDR3, as DNA: TGTGCCAGCACCTTGGGGGGGTTGAACACTGAAGCTTTCTTT.

This chain uses TRBV28 with TRBJ2-3, with D uncertain. This CDR3 comprises 13 residues. Germline V gives CDR1 MDHEN, CDR2 SYDVKM. Between the trimmed V and J ends, which lost 2 bases and 2 bases, there was a span of 5 bases. CDR3: CASSLGNTDTQYF. The CDR3, as DNA: TGTGCCAGCAGTTTAGGCAACACAGATACGCAGTATTTT.

This clone was detected many times. This chain links TRBV30 with TRBJ1-1; unclear D gene. Between the trimmed V and J ends, which lost 4 bases and 1 base, there was a span of 10 bases. Per the germline V gene, CDR1 is GTSNPN and CDR2 is SVGIG (reference sequence). CDR3 length equals 13 residues. In nucleotides, the CDR3 is TGTGCCTGGAATAAGGGAGGGAACACTGAAGCTTTCTTT. The encoded protein is CAWNKGGNTEAFF.

On this clone: The conserved phenylalanine or tryptophan is not found at the CDR3 terminus, so this likely reflects a read error. This chain uses TRBV4-1 with TRBJ1-6; possibly TRBD1 for D (6 bases). The CDR3 has 15 amino acids. The V end was cut by 2 bases, the J end by 10 bases, with 15 bases between. The germline gives CDR1 MGHRA, CDR2 YSYEKL. The CDR3 nucleotides read TGCGCCAGCAGCCAACTGGGGGCATCACAATCACCCCTCCACCTT. Translating it yields CASSQLGASQSPLHL.

The rearrangement links TRBV12-1 to TRBJ2-7; the DNA was not compared with TRBD2, the D call given in the table. TRBV12-1 represents a pseudogene. This CDR3 spans 18 amino acids. For the CDR3, the DNA is TGTGCCAGCAGCTTCTCCGGGAGGGCTCCGTTTCGGTCCTACGAGCAGTACTTC. This translates into CASSFSGRAPFRSYEQYF.

This sequence joins TRBV5-1 and TRBJ2-7, with TRBD1 matching over 9 bases. The CDR3 is made up of 16 amino acids. Germline values: CDR1 SGHRS, CDR2 YFSETQ. After removal of 0 bases from V and 6 bases from J, the junction contained 10 bases not matched to a gene. This CDR3 reads CASSLVHRGLGREQYF. CDR3 nucleotide sequence: TGCGCCAGCAGCTTGGTGCACAGGGGGCTCGGTCGCGAGCAGTACTTC. Supplemented by reference TRBV5-1 and TRBJ2-7, the full variable domain reads KAGVTQTPRYLIKTRGQQVTLSCSPISGHRSVSWYQQTPGQGLQFLFEYFSETQRNKGNFPGRFSGRQFSNSRSEMNVSTLELGDSALYLCASSLVHRGLGREQYFGPGTRLTVT.

V usage is TRBV28 and J usage is TRBJ1-3; D might be TRBD1 (5 bases). Germline-derived CDR1 and CDR2 are MDHEN and SYDVKM. The V end lost 10 bases, the J end lost 0 bases, and 16 bases lay between the germline ends. This CDR3 spans 15 amino acids. CDR3 bases: TGTGCCACACTCCCTCCAGGGAGCTCTGGAAACACCATATATTTT. This translates into CATLPPGSSGNTIYF.

The genes are TRBV5-4 and TRBJ2-5; TRBD2 agrees at 12 bases. The V gene's germline CDR1 is SGHNT and CDR2 YYREEE (reference sequence). The V and J ends lost 4 bases and 0 bases, in that order; junction bases with no gene match: 4. The CDR3 covers 16 residues. CDR3 bases: TGTGCCAGCAGCCTGACTAGCGGGAGAGACCAAGAGACCCAGTACTTC. It codes for CASSLTSGRDQETQYF. The entire variable domain, with the rest obtained from reference TRBV5-4 and TRBJ2-5, is as follows: ETGVTQSPTHLIKTRGQQVTLRCSSQSGHNTVSWYQQALGQGPQFIFQYYREEENGRGNFPPRFSGLQFPNYSSELNVNALELDDSALYLCASSLTSGRDQETQYFGPGTRLLVL.

The chain uses TRBV7-3 and TRBJ2-1; D gene unclear. CDR3 length: 16 residues. Germline CDR1 reads SGHTA; CDR2 reads FQGTGA. Trimming took 5 bases from V and 0 from J, leaving 14 bases between them. The CDR3 region is CASSPRQKSSYNEQFF. CDR3 in DNA: TGTGCCAGCAGCCCGCGCCAGAAAAGCTCCTACAATGAGCAGTTCTTC.

This chain connects TRBV28 to TRBJ1-5; D is unclear. Germline assignment: CDR1 MDHEN and CDR2 SYDVKM. Trimming shortened V by 6 bases and J by 4 bases, and 10 bases separated the two germline ends. The CDR3 extends over 13 amino acids. CDR3 sequence reads: CASRNSHNQPQHF. As DNA, the CDR3 is TGTGCCAGCAGGAACAGTCATAATCAGCCCCAGCATTTT.

The V gene is TRBV18, the J gene TRBJ2-5; 11 bases fit TRBD2. Germline trimming cut 3 bases from V and 3 bases from J; bases unmatched to any gene: 6. This CDR3 has 16 amino acids. CDR1 and CDR2 from the germline V gene are KGHSH and LQKENI. CDR3 region: CASSPSRLAGKETQYF. The CDR3 DNA reads TGTGCCAGCTCACCCAGCCGACTAGCGGGAAAAGAGACCCAGTACTTC.

The rearrangement uses TRBV7-9 and TRBJ2-1, with 8 positions matching TRBD2. The length of the CDR3 is 15 residues. CDR1 and CDR2 from the germline V gene are SEHNR and FQNEAQ (reference sequence). The J segment lost 7 bases and the V segment lost 5 bases, leaving 10 bases of the junction unmatched. Here the CDR3 DNA reads TGTGCCAGCAGCAGTAGCGGGATTTTTAGGAATGAGCAGTTCTTC. This translates into CASSSSGIFRNEQFF.

The chain joins TRBV18 to TRBJ2-7, with TRBD1 identical over 8 bases. CDR1 is KGHSH and CDR2 is LQKENI in the germline V gene. The CDR3 totals 15 residues. V was pared by 3 bases and J by 4 bases, with 8 bases of the junction left unmatched. As DNA, the CDR3 is TGTGCCAGCTCACCGACAGGGGCAGGGGTGTACGAGCAGTACTTC. This sequence encodes CASSPTGAGVYEQYF.

The chain recombines TRBV6-4 with TRBJ2-7; D uncertain. The CDR3 length is 16 residues. The germline CDR1 and CDR2 sequences are MRHNA and SNTAGT. Trimming shortened V by 2 bases and J by 2 bases, and 16 bases separated the two germline ends. This CDR3 is CASSDGLEPFTYEQYF. The CDR3 DNA is TGTGCCAGCAGTGACGGCCTAGAGCCATTCACCTACGAGCAGTACTTC.

This clone was observed at least ten times. The chain links TRBV5-4 to TRBJ2-2; perhaps TRBD1 as D (5 bases). The CDR3 consists of 15 residues. With 5 bases removed from V and 4 bases from J, the gap between germline ends came to 15 bases. Germline CDR1 SGHNT, CDR2 YYREEE (reference sequence). The CDR3 protein is CASSDQGLITGELFF. The CDR3 nucleotides read TGTGCCAGCAGTGACCAGGGTCTAATCACCGGGGAGCTGTTTTTT.

In DNA, the CDR3 is TGCGCCAGCAGCCACATCAAGGGACAGGGAGGCTACACCTTC. Its translation: CASSHIKGQGGYTF. This rearrangement joins TRBV5-1 to TRBJ1-2; 9 bases are a match to TRBD1. The V gene end was trimmed by 4 bases and the J gene end by 8 bases; junction bases not matched to a gene: 9. Germline CDR1 is SGHRS and CDR2 is YFSETQ. This CDR3 is built from 14 residues.

V usage is TRBV5-1 and J usage is TRBJ2-3, with D unresolved. The V gene lost 0 bases and the J gene lost 0 bases, with 8 bases spanning the gap. From germline, CDR1 is SGHRS and CDR2 YFSETQ. The CDR3 length is 15 residues. CDR3 sequence reads: CASSLAHPSTDTQYF. The CDR3 region has the DNA TGCGCCAGCAGCTTGGCCCACCCAAGCACAGATACGCAGTATTTT.

In its sample, this clone was seen many times. This CDR3 is CASSVRTGAGEKLFF. DNA of the CDR3: TGTGCCAGCAGCGTAAGGACAGGGGCGGGTGAAAAACTGTTTTTT. J is TRBJ1-4 and V is TRBV5-4; 9 bases are shared with TRBD1. V dropped 4 bases and J dropped 7; count of bases not matched to a gene: 8. The germline V gene has CDR1 SGHNT and CDR2 YYREEE (reference sequence). The CDR3 extends over 15 amino acids.